A selection of T cell receptor beta chains follows, all from one sample in a study of neurological immune-mediated disorders. A single record per CDR3 protein comes from TCRdb applying MiXCR to the 5' RACE reads. The sample includes approximately 77,000 distinct CDR3 sequences, around a tenth of them seen just once. The sequencing sample was made of PBMCs. These receptors originate from a man in his forties or fifties in good health. Both conserved end residues are part of each CDR3. The D gene is left open where the match is weak. Part of the rows lack a size; the others show once, few, many or a class for expanded clones.

>14|TRBV27|many|TRBJ1-4|TRBD1
CASRGTGEREKLFF
TGTGCCAGCAGGGGGACAGGGGAGCGTGAAAAACTGTTTTTT
>16|TRBV28|many|TRBJ2-3|TRBD2
CASSHPSGGAGNTQYF
TGTGCCAGCAGTCACCCGAGCGGGGGGGCCGGTAATACGCAGTATTTT
>13|TRBV18|many|TRBJ2-7|NA
CASSPPGPSEQYF
TGTGCCAGCTCACCTCCCGGGCCGTCCGAGCAGTACTTC
>16|TRBV24-1|many|TRBJ2-2|NA
CATSGAWDPNTGELFF
TGTGCCACCAGTGGAGCGTGGGACCCGAACACCGGGGAGCTGTTTTTT
>14|TRBV5-1|many|TRBJ2-5|NA
CASSLNRKGETQYF
TGCGCCAGCAGCTTGAACAGGAAGGGAGAGACCCAGTACTTC
>15|TRBV12-3/TRBV12-4|many|TRBJ2-3|NA
CASSGLLTFTDTQYF
TGTGCCAGCAGTGGACTCCTCACTTTCACAGATACGCAGTATTTT
>15|TRBV12-3/TRBV12-4|many|TRBJ1-2|NA
CASSLGRRGQEGYTF
TGTGCCAGCAGTTTAGGGCGGAGAGGGCAGGAGGGCTACACCTTC
>14|TRBV5-1|many|TRBJ2-7|NA
CASSLAGSSYEQYF
TGCGCCAGCAGCTTGGCTGGTAGCTCCTACGAGCAGTACTTC
>16|TRBV7-2|NA|TRBJ2-3|TRBD1
CASIKAQGVLTDTQYF
TGTGCCAGCATCAAAGCACAGGGGGTGCTCACAGATACGCAGTATTTT
>11|TRBV12-3/TRBV12-4|many|TRBJ1-1|NA
CASSPNTEAFF
TGTGCCAGCAGCCCGAACACTGAAGCTTTCTTT
>13|TRBV7-3|many|TRBJ1-2|NA
CASSTTRTGGYTF
TGTGCCAGCAGCACAACTCGGACTGGAGGCTACACCTTC
>13|TRBV3-1|many|TRBJ1-2|NA
CASSIDRNYGYTF
TGTGCCAGCAGCATCGACAGGAACTATGGCTACACCTTC
>15|TRBV7-3|many|TRBJ2-3|NA
CASSFRGLGTDTQYF
TGTGCCAGCAGCTTTCGGGGGTTGGGCACAGATACGCAGTATTTT
>17|TRBV5-1|many|TRBJ2-7|TRBD2
CASSLDGTSGRSYEQYF
TGCGCCAGCAGCTTGGATGGGACTAGCGGGAGATCCTACGAGCAGTACTTC
>18|TRBV5-1|many|TRBJ2-2|TRBD1
CASSVTGTGAANTGELFF
TGCGCCAGCAGCGTTACCGGGACAGGCGCCGCGAACACCGGGGAGCTGTTTTTT
>14|TRBV5-1|many|TRBJ2-3|NA
CASSPNGGTDTQYF
TGCGCCAGCAGCCCCAATGGCGGCACAGATACGCAGTATTTT
>18|TRBV4-1|many|TRBJ2-6|TRBD2
CASSQGGGRATGANVLTF
TGCGCCAGCAGCCAAGGCGGCGGGAGGGCCACTGGGGCCAACGTCCTGACTTTC
>15|TRBV12-3/TRBV12-4|many|TRBJ2-3|TRBD1
CASSYRGADTDTQYF
TGTGCCAGCAGCTACAGGGGAGCGGACACAGATACGCAGTATTTT
>13|TRBV29-1|few|TRBJ2-7|NA
CSVEAQGGTEQYF
TGCAGCGTTGAGGCTCAGGGGGGAACCGAGCAGTACTTC
>15|TRBV5-1|many|TRBJ2-2|TRBD2
CASSLLTSGTGELFF
TGCGCCAGCAGCTTGTTGACTAGCGGTACCGGGGAGCTGTTTTTT
>16|TRBV7-2|many|TRBJ1-2|NA
CASSSDGPLWIYGYTF
TGTGCCAGCAGCTCGGACGGTCCCCTATGGATCTATGGCTACACCTTC
>15|TRBV7-2|many|TRBJ2-1|TRBD2
CASSLDSGGYNEQFF
TGTGCCAGCAGCTTAGATAGCGGGGGATACAATGAGCAGTTCTTC
>9|TRBV27|many|TRBJ2-7|NA
CAVVYEQYF
TGTGCCGTGGTTTACGAGCAGTACTTC
>16|TRBV5-6|many|TRBJ1-1|NA
CASSTRGARRNTEAFF
TGTGCCAGCAGCACCCGGGGGGCTCGGAGAAACACTGAAGCTTTCTTT
>16|TRBV20-1|many|TRBJ1-1|NA
CSARAPGQVNGGEAFF
TGCAGTGCTAGAGCTCCGGGACAAGTTAATGGTGGTGAAGCTTTCTTT
>16|TRBV7-2|many|TRBJ1-5|TRBD1
CASSLGGQGIDQPQHF
TGTGCCAGCAGCTTAGGCGGACAGGGGATAGATCAGCCCCAGCATTTT
>17|TRBV14|few|TRBJ2-3|NA
CASSQSSANPSTDTQYF
TGTGCCAGCAGCCAAAGTTCGGCCAATCCAAGCACAGATACGCAGTATTTT
>14|TRBV6-6|few|TRBJ1-3|NA
CASSYSAFGNTIYF
TGTGCCAGCAGTTACTCGGCATTTGGAAACACCATATATTTT
>15|TRBV27|many|TRBJ1-6|TRBD1
CASNNRGRGNSPLHF
TGTGCCAGCAATAACAGGGGGCGCGGTAATTCACCCCTCCACTTT
>18|TRBV6-5|few|TRBJ2-1|NA
CASSYRVRLASEGHEQFF
TGTGCCAGCAGTTATCGGGTCAGGCTAGCGAGTGAAGGCCATGAGCAGTTCTTC
>15|TRBV7-9|many|TRBJ1-6|NA
CASRPVGADNSPLHF
TGTGCCAGCAGACCCGTCGGGGCAGATAATTCACCCCTCCACTTT
>14|TRBV5-1|many|TRBJ2-7|TRBD1
CASRWDSATYEQYF
TGCGCCAGCAGATGGGACAGTGCGACCTACGAGCAGTACTTC
>13|TRBV7-9|many|TRBJ2-3|NA
CASSLIVKDTQYF
TGTGCCAGCAGCTTAATAGTGAAAGATACGCAGTATTTT
>12|TRBV20-1|many|TRBJ2-7|TRBD1
CSAWGQGSEQYF
TGCAGTGCCTGGGGACAGGGATCCGAGCAGTACTTC
>12|TRBV20-1|many|TRBJ2-7|NA
CSAGQLTYEQYF
TGCAGTGCTGGACAGCTTACCTACGAGCAGTACTTC
>16|TRBV5-1|many|TRBJ2-3|TRBD1
CASSLGTGVSTDTQYF
TGCGCCAGCAGCTTGGGAACAGGGGTGAGCACAGATACGCAGTATTTT
>15|TRBV10-2|once|TRBJ2-7|TRBD2
CASRLTSGTTYEQYF
TGCGCCAGCAGACTAACTAGCGGTACTACCTACGAGCAGTACTTC
>12|TRBV12-3/TRBV12-4|many|TRBJ2-5|TRBD1
CASTRTGETQYF
TGTGCCAGCACCCGGACAGGCGAGACCCAGTACTTC
>19|TRBV20-1|many|TRBJ2-3|TRBD1
CSARDWGDRGFVLTDTQYF
TGCAGTGCTAGAGATTGGGGCGACAGGGGGTTTGTCTTAACAGATACGCAGTATTTT
>15|TRBV29-1|NA|TRBJ2-7|TRBD2
CSVAYGTSGSYEQYF
TGCAGCGTGGCTTACGGGACTAGCGGCTCCTACGAGCAGTACTTC
>19|TRBV4-3|many|TRBJ2-3|TRBD2
CASSQDHRTSGRGTDTQYF
TGCGCCAGCAGCCAAGATCATCGGACTAGCGGGAGAGGGACAGATACGCAGTATTTT
>12|TRBV12-3/TRBV12-4|NA|TRBJ1-4|NA
CASRGNGEKLFF
TGTGCCAGCCGGGGGAATGGTGAAAAACTGTTTTTT
>11|TRBV6-6|NA|TRBJ2-1|NA
CASSRTDTQFF
TGTGCCAGCAGCCGCACAGATACGCAGTTCTTC
>12|TRBV7-9|many|TRBJ2-1|NA
CASSPVGQNVFF
TGTGCCAGCAGCCCAGTGGGGCAGAATGTGTTCTTC
>14|TRBV6-5|many|TRBJ2-3|NA
CASRHRVRTDTQYF
TGTGCCAGCAGACACAGGGTTAGGACAGATACGCAGTATTTT
>13|TRBV6-5|many|TRBJ2-3|TRBD1
CASRTTGVHTQYF
TGTGCCAGCAGAACGACAGGGGTACATACGCAGTATTTT
>14|TRBV28|many|TRBJ2-7|TRBD1
CASSSGQGTYEQYF
TGTGCCAGCAGTTCGGGACAGGGGACATACGAGCAGTACTTC
>12|TRBV7-2|NA|TRBJ1-3|NA
CASSSTGNTIYF
TGTGCCAGCAGCTCAACAGGAAACACCATATATTTT
>15|TRBV5-1|many|TRBJ1-1|TRBD1
CASSWNPTGQTEAFF
TGCGCCAGCAGCTGGAACCCGACAGGGCAGACTGAAGCTTTCTTT
>14|TRBV7-2|many|TRBJ1-5|TRBD1
CASSGQGANQPQHF
TGTGCCAGCAGCGGACAGGGGGCGAATCAGCCCCAGCATTTT
>16|TRBV7-3|NA|TRBJ2-1|TRBD2
CASSTLAGVALDEQFF
TGTGCCAGCAGCACCTTAGCGGGGGTGGCGCTTGATGAGCAGTTCTTC
>15|TRBV5-1|many|TRBJ2-2|TRBD1
CASGARTGGTGELFF
TGCGCCAGCGGGGCACGGACAGGGGGTACCGGGGAGCTGTTTTTT
>15|TRBV19|few|TRBJ1-5|NA
CASSIMGGGNQPQHF
TGTGCCAGTAGTATAATGGGGGGCGGCAATCAGCCCCAGCATTTT
>18|TRBV2|few|TRBJ2-5|NA
CASRDPRDGHNVQETQYF
TGTGCCAGCCGGGACCCTAGGGACGGACACAATGTCCAAGAGACCCAGTACTTC